This TCR beta chain was obtained from a study of T cell changes during pregnancy in multiple sclerosis. Only one count was recorded for this clone. Sequencing used immunoSEQ multiplex PCR; TCRdb keeps in-frame clones, though not all of them. The sample contains some 60,000 clones, roughly 90% of which appear only once. The V end was cut by 5 bases, the J end by 1 base, with 14 bases between. The CDR3 is 15 amino acids. CDR1 is LNHDA, CDR2 SQIVND, per germline (reference sequence). V usage is TRBV19 and J usage is TRBJ1-1, with D tentatively TRBD1 (6 bases). The source material was peripheral blood, sampled in the first trimester of pregnancy. The TCR originated in a female donor in good health, enrolled as a control in a pregnancy study. The CDR3 loop is CASSQQGWGNTEAFF. DNA of the CDR3: TGTGCCAGTAGTCAACAGGGTTGGGGGAACACTGAAGCTTTCTTT. Drawing the rest from reference TRBV19 and TRBJ1-1, the complete variable domain is DGGITQSPKYLFRKEGQNVTLSCEQNLNHDAMYWYRQDPGQGLRLIYYSQIVNDFQKGDIAEGYSVSREKKESFPLTVTSAQKNPTAFYLCASSQQGWGNTEAFFGQGTRLTVV.